This T cell receptor (beta chain) is from a study of radiotherapy plus CTLA-4 blockade in lung cancer. Across the whole study: Roughly 17% of enrolled patients responded objectively, and about 30% had disease control. Overall study results and limits: There was expansion of tumor-derived TCR clones in blood after radiotherapy plus ipilimumab.

Clones were sequenced by immunoSEQ multiplex PCR, and TCRdb holds only the in-frame ones, with some missing. The sample has some 94,000 clones; about four fifths are singletons. Per germline, CDR1 SGHKS and CDR2 YYEKEE (reference sequence). The CDR3 length is 16 residues. With V trimmed by 4 bases and J by 3 bases, 9 bases remained unmatched. In the case of this clone: Antigen unknown.

This material consisted of peripheral blood, taken from a patient treated with radiotherapy plus ipilimumab. V and J are TRBV5-5 and TRBJ1-5; 8 bases are shared with TRBD1. The source of this sequence is a human donor with non-small cell lung cancer that progressed on radiotherapy plus ipilimumab. The CDR3 protein is CASSETGGVDNQPQHF. CDR3 sequence (DNA): TGTGCCAGCAGCGAAACAGGGGGGGTGGACAATCAGCCCCAGCATTTT. Full variable domain (missing parts from reference TRBV5-5 and TRBJ1-5): DAGVTQSPTHLIKTRGQQVTLRCSPISGHKSVSWYQQVLGQGPQFIFQYYEKEERGRGNFPDRFSARQFPNYSSELNVNALLLGDSALYLCASSETGGVDNQPQHFGDGTRLSIL.